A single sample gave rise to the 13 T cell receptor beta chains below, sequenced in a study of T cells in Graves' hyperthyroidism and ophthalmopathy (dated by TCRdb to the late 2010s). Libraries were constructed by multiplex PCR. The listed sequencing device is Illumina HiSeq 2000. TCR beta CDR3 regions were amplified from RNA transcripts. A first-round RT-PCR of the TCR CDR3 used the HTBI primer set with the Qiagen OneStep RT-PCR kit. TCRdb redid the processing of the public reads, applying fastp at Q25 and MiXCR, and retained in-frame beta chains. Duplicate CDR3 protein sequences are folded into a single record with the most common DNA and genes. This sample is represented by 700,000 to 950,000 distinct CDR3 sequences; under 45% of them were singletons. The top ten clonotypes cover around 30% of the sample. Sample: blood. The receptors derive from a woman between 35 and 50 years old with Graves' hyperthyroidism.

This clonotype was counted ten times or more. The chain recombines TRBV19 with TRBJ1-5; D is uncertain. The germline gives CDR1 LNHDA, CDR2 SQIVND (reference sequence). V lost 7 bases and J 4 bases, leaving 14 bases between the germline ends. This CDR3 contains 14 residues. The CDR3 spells CASTTSALNQPQHF. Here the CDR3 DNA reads TGTGCCAGTACAACCTCAGCCCTGAATCAGCCCCAGCATTTT.

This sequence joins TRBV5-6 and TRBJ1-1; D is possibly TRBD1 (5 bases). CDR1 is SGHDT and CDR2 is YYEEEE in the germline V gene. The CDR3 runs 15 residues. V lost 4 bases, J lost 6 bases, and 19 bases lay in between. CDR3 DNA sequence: TGTGCCAGCAGCCCGTGGGGCCCAGGAAACGCTGAAGCTTTCTTT. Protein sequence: CASSPWGPGNAEAFF.

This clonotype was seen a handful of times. CDR3 protein: CASRPTGGNNQPQHF. CDR3 DNA: TGTGCCAGCAGGCCCACAGGGGGAAACAATCAGCCCCAGCATTTT. The genes are TRBV12-3 or TRBV12-4 and TRBJ1-5, with 8 bases that match TRBD1. V trimming: 6 bases; J trimming: 3 bases; junction bases outside the gene matches: 7. The CDR3 consists of 15 residues.

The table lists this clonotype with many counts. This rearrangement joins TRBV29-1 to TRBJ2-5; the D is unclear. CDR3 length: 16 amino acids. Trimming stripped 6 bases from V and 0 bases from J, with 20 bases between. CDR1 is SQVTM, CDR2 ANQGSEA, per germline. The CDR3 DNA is TGCAGCGTGGCGAAAAAAGAAAATTGGTACCAAGAGACCCAGTACTTC. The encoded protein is CSVAKKENWYQETQYF.

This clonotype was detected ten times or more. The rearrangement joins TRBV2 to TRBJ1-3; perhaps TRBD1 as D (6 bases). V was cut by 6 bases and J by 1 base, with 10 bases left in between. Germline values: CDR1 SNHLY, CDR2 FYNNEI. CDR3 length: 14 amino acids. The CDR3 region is CASSTQGSGNTIYF. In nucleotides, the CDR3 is TGTGCCAGCAGCACACAGGGTTCTGGAAACACCATATATTTT.

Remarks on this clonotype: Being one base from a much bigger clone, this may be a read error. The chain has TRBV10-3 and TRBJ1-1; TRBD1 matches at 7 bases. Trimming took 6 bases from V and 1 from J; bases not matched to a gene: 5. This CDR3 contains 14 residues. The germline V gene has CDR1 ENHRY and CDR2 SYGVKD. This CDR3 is CAISIEGANTEAFF. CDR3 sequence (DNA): TGTGCCATCAGCATTGAGGGGGCGAACACTGAAGCTTTCTTT.

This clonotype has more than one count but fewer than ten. The CDR3 DNA follows: TGTGCCAGCAGTTCCCTTTTGGGGGTTCAAGAGACCCAGTACTTC. This sequence encodes CASSSLLGVQETQYF. This chain connects TRBV6-5 to TRBJ2-5; the D gene could be TRBD1 or TRBD2 (5 bases each). Germline loops: CDR1 MNHEY, CDR2 SVGAGI. The CDR3 has 15 residues. Trimming left V 4 bases short and J 2 bases short, with 14 bases between.

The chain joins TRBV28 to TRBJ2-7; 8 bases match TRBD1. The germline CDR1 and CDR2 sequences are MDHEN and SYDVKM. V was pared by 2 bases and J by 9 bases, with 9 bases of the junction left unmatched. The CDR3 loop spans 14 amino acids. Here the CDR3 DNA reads TGTGCCAGCAGTTTAGGGACAGGTCCTTTCGGGCAGTACTTC. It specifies CASSLGTGPFGQYF.

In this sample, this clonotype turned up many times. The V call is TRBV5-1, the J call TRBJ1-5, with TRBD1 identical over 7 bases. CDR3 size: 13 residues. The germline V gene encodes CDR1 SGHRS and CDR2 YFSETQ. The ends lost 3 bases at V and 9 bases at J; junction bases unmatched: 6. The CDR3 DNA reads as TGCGCCAGCAGCTACGACAGGGATCGGCCCCAGCATTTT. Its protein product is CASSYDRDRPQHF.

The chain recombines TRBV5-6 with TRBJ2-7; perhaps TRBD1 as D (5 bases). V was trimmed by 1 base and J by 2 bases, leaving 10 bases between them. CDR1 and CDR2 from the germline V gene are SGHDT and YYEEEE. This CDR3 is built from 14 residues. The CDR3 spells CASSLPGHTYEQYF. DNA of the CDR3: TGTGCCAGCAGCTTGCCCGGACATACCTACGAGCAGTACTTC.

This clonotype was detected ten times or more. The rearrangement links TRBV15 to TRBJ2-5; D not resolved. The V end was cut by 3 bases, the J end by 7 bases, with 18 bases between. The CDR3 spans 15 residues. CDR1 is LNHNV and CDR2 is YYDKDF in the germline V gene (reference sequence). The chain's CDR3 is CATSSQTVLFGTQYF. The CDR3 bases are TGTGCCACCAGCAGTCAGACTGTCCTATTTGGGACCCAGTACTTC. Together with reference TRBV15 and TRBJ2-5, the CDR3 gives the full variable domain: DAMVIQNPRYQVTQFGKPVTLSCSQTLNHNVMYWYQQKSSQAPKLLFHYYDKDFNNEADTPDNFQSRRPNTSFCFLDIRSPGLGDTAMYLCATSSQTVLFGTQYFGPGTRLLVL.

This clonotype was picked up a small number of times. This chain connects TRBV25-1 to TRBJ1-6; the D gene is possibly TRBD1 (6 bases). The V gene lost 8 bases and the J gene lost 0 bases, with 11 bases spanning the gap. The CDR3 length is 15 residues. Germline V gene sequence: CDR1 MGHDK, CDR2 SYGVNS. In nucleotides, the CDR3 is TGTGCCAGCCGAGGACAGAGCTCCTATAATTCACCCCTCCACTTT. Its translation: CASRGQSSYNSPLHF.

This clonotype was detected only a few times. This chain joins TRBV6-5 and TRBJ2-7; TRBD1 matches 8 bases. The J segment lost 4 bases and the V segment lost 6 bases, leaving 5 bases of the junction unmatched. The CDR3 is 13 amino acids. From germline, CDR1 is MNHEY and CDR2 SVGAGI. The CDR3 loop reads CASSTGGYYEQYF. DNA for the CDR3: TGTGCCAGCAGCACAGGGGGGTATTACGAGCAGTACTTC.